This TCR beta chain derives from a study of blood T cells in healthy people across ages. A second PCR of 7 to 11 cycles used a sample-barcoded 5' primer and a J-beta primer mix. A tag from a template-switch adaptor with 12 random nucleotides marked each cDNA molecule. MiXCR was run by TCRdb on the 5' RACE reads, yielding one entry per CDR3 protein. Of around 800,000 distinct CDR3 sequences in the sample, roughly 26% were seen once. The CDR3 length is 15 residues. Germline-derived CDR1 and CDR2 are DFQATT and SNEGSKA (reference sequence). Trimming pared 6 bases from V and 4 bases from J, leaving 21 bases between. Every participating donor contributed roughly 9.6 milliliters of peripheral blood through a draw. This clonotype was counted a few times. Separately, the same data were catalogued under a study of T cells of mothers and their children. From that paper: Sequencing got over 10 million TCR beta CDR3 reads from each mother and some 3 million from each child. Related mother-child pairs showed slightly, non-significantly higher overlap than unrelated pairs.

Sequences were obtained from blood. This chain connects TRBV20-1 to TRBJ1-2, with D perhaps TRBD1 (6 bases). This sequence was found in a boy aged 5-17 years in good health. The CDR3 sequence is CSARLTGSIGYGYTF. In nucleotides, the CDR3 is TGCAGTGCCAGATTAACAGGGAGTATCGGCTATGGCTACACCTTC.